This is a list of T cell receptor beta chains from one sample in a study of tumor-infiltrating lymphocytes in primary liver carcinoma. TCRdb fed the multiplex PCR reads into MiXCR, producing one record per CDR3 protein. Among about 64,000 distinct CDR3 sequences listed, about 71% were seen once. Sequenced: liver tumor tissue from sampling region 4. The receptors originated from a man between 40 and 49 years old with primary liver carcinoma and hepatitis B virus infection. Each CDR3 is given without its conserved first and last residue. Fields, in order: CDR3 protein, J gene, V gene, clone size. Expanded clones get a size class; other rows say once, few or many, or leave the size out.

ASHVPGQGTYGYT,TRBJ1-2,TRBV28,NA
AGSHTGGSSPGYT,TRBJ1-2,TRBV11-2,NA
VSSDYGGDGELF,TRBJ2-2,TRBV25-1,NA
VSSLTDGAYEQY,TRBJ2-7,TRBV11-2,NA
ASSSTSGTYNERF,TRBJ2-1,TRBV5-1,NA
SVGQATFRTEVF,TRBJ1-1,TRBV29-1,NA
ASGQGGQSSGSTIY,TRBJ1-3,TRBV4-1,NA
ASTGQALSTDTQY,TRBJ2-3,TRBV12-3/TRBV12-4,NA
ASSLRTCGAQETQY,TRBJ2-5,TRBV5-4,NA
ASSVRTIGGNNGELF,TRBJ2-2,TRBV6-5,NA
TSGPTGGPYEQY,TRBJ2-7,TRBV28,NA
SVENTYTQY,TRBJ2-3,TRBV29-1,NA
ASSLGTRGGLLNEQF,TRBJ2-1,TRBV18,few
ARDGQGSEAF,TRBJ1-1,TRBV19,few
ASSSVGQGGGANVMT,TRBJ2-6,TRBV5-1,NA
SISEDGTGELF,TRBJ2-2,TRBV10-3,once
AGRWHFSTNTQY,TRBJ2-3,TRBV6-5,NA